Listed below are T cell receptor beta chains from one sample, sequenced in a study of CD8 T cells in ankylosing spondylitis. TCRdb reprocessed the 5' RACE reads via MiXCR and lists one record per CDR3 protein. The sample has about 800,000 distinct CDR3 sequences; approximately 10% are singletons. The sample consisted of blood, either unsorted or a sorted T cell fraction (not recorded which). The source of these receptors is a male donor with ankylosing spondylitis. The CDR3 runs from the conserved cysteine through the conserved F or W. The D gene is left open where the match is weak.

CDR3 protein: CASSLADPGGEQFF
J gene: TRBJ2-1
D gene: TRBD2
CDR3 length: 14
V gene: TRBV7-9

CDR3 protein: CASRKAGVTRSYNEQFF
J gene: TRBJ2-1
D gene: TRBD2
CDR3 length: 17
V gene: TRBV28

CDR3 protein: CSVGGASGSKQYF
J gene: TRBJ2-3
D gene: TRBD2
CDR3 length: 13
V gene: TRBV29-1

CDR3 protein: CASSQDIRRKETQYF
J gene: TRBJ2-5
D gene: -
CDR3 length: 15
V gene: TRBV4-2

CDR3 protein: CSARDQRGGRSDTQYF
J gene: TRBJ2-3
D gene: TRBD2
CDR3 length: 16
V gene: TRBV20-1

CDR3 protein: CSARWAAGNDEQFF
J gene: TRBJ2-1
D gene: TRBD2
CDR3 length: 14
V gene: TRBV20-1

CDR3 protein: CASSYSPMTGANVLTF
J gene: TRBJ2-6
D gene: -
CDR3 length: 16
V gene: TRBV6-2/TRBV6-3

CDR3 protein: CASSSDREEDTQYF
J gene: TRBJ2-3
D gene: -
CDR3 length: 14
V gene: TRBV5-1

CDR3 protein: CASSLMLISYEQYF
J gene: TRBJ2-7
D gene: -
CDR3 length: 14
V gene: TRBV7-2

CDR3 protein: CASRTFDRPYEQYF
J gene: TRBJ2-7
D gene: -
CDR3 length: 14
V gene: TRBV28

CDR3 protein: CASSATGTISYNEQFF
J gene: TRBJ2-1
D gene: TRBD1
CDR3 length: 16
V gene: TRBV9

CDR3 protein: CAISEQGDYGYTF
J gene: TRBJ1-2
D gene: TRBD1
CDR3 length: 13
V gene: TRBV10-3

CDR3 protein: CSAGLLNTGELFF
J gene: TRBJ2-2
D gene: -
CDR3 length: 13
V gene: TRBV20-1

CDR3 protein: CSGTANTEAFF
J gene: TRBJ1-1
D gene: -
CDR3 length: 11
V gene: TRBV29-1

CDR3 protein: CSVDRQYETEAFF
J gene: TRBJ1-1
D gene: -
CDR3 length: 13
V gene: TRBV29-1

CDR3 protein: CSAATGNIQYF
J gene: TRBJ2-4
D gene: -
CDR3 length: 11
V gene: TRBV29-1

CDR3 protein: CASSLGQGKVDEQFF
J gene: TRBJ2-1
D gene: TRBD1
CDR3 length: 15
V gene: TRBV7-2

CDR3 protein: CASFPSQYNEQFF
J gene: TRBJ2-1
D gene: -
CDR3 length: 13
V gene: TRBV18

CDR3 protein: CASSGDRGIYNEQFF
J gene: TRBJ2-1
D gene: TRBD1
CDR3 length: 15
V gene: TRBV12-3/TRBV12-4

CDR3 protein: CASSAGQANTEAFF
J gene: TRBJ1-1
D gene: TRBD1
CDR3 length: 14
V gene: TRBV5-1

CDR3 protein: CASSLTGRGSNQPLHF
J gene: TRBJ1-5
D gene: -
CDR3 length: 16
V gene: TRBV4-1

CDR3 protein: CASSRFPGAGDQPQHF
J gene: TRBJ1-5
D gene: -
CDR3 length: 16
V gene: TRBV7-9

CDR3 protein: CASSAQHGVTEAFF
J gene: TRBJ1-1
D gene: -
CDR3 length: 14
V gene: TRBV14

CDR3 protein: CASSYSASGGDSSYNEQFF
J gene: TRBJ2-1
D gene: TRBD2
CDR3 length: 19
V gene: TRBV6-2/TRBV6-3

CDR3 protein: CASSLTGDQPQHF
J gene: TRBJ1-5
D gene: TRBD1
CDR3 length: 13
V gene: TRBV5-1

CDR3 protein: CASRLEPGPTEAFF
J gene: TRBJ1-1
D gene: -
CDR3 length: 14
V gene: TRBV5-1

CDR3 protein: CASTDITGRGSPLHF
J gene: TRBJ1-6
D gene: -
CDR3 length: 15
V gene: TRBV27

CDR3 protein: CSATILAGGYNEQFF
J gene: TRBJ2-1
D gene: TRBD2
CDR3 length: 15
V gene: TRBV20-1

CDR3 protein: CASSLAAGPGNTIYF
J gene: TRBJ1-3
D gene: -
CDR3 length: 15
V gene: TRBV5-1

CDR3 protein: CSATRGVFDEQYF
J gene: TRBJ2-7
D gene: -
CDR3 length: 13
V gene: TRBV20-1

CDR3 protein: CASSLVGQGLLQFF
J gene: TRBJ2-1
D gene: TRBD1
CDR3 length: 14
V gene: TRBV12-3/TRBV12-4

CDR3 protein: CSVNRVHNEQFF
J gene: TRBJ2-1
D gene: -
CDR3 length: 12
V gene: TRBV20-1

CDR3 protein: CASSPGRGRVGRNYGYTF
J gene: TRBJ1-2
D gene: TRBD1
CDR3 length: 18
V gene: TRBV5-6

CDR3 protein: CASRDPRSGKQFF
J gene: TRBJ2-1
D gene: -
CDR3 length: 13
V gene: TRBV25-1

CDR3 protein: CASSLRELATNEKLFF
J gene: TRBJ1-4
D gene: -
CDR3 length: 16
V gene: TRBV5-6

CDR3 protein: CASSLARLYTVAYEQYF
J gene: TRBJ2-7
D gene: -
CDR3 length: 17
V gene: TRBV7-8

CDR3 protein: CASSLYRDSPYNEQFF
J gene: TRBJ2-1
D gene: -
CDR3 length: 16
V gene: TRBV7-2

CDR3 protein: CSGSSGVYNEQFF
J gene: TRBJ2-1
D gene: TRBD2
CDR3 length: 13
V gene: TRBV20-1

CDR3 protein: CATSRDPGRPSTDTQYF
J gene: TRBJ2-3
D gene: -
CDR3 length: 17
V gene: TRBV15

CDR3 protein: CASRPRDPSYEQYF
J gene: TRBJ2-7
D gene: -
CDR3 length: 14
V gene: TRBV6-1

CDR3 protein: CASSLGGANNEQFF
J gene: TRBJ2-1
D gene: -
CDR3 length: 14
V gene: TRBV5-1

CDR3 protein: CSAPTSNQPQHF
J gene: TRBJ1-5
D gene: -
CDR3 length: 12
V gene: TRBV20-1

CDR3 protein: CASSLVSGSSYEQYF
J gene: TRBJ2-7
D gene: -
CDR3 length: 15
V gene: TRBV12-3/TRBV12-4

CDR3 protein: CASSLSSFGGWETQYF
J gene: TRBJ2-5
D gene: -
CDR3 length: 16
V gene: TRBV5-6

CDR3 protein: CAISESILAGTAETQYF
J gene: TRBJ2-5
D gene: TRBD2
CDR3 length: 17
V gene: TRBV10-3

CDR3 protein: CASSYHGLDTQYF
J gene: TRBJ2-3
D gene: -
CDR3 length: 13
V gene: TRBV6-6

CDR3 protein: CASSPQGGGEAFF
J gene: TRBJ1-1
D gene: TRBD1
CDR3 length: 13
V gene: TRBV27

CDR3 protein: CASSSLAHGRTDTQYF
J gene: TRBJ2-3
D gene: -
CDR3 length: 16
V gene: TRBV7-8